This TCR beta chain is drawn from a study of cytomegalovirus exposure and HLA in healthy donors. This clone was detected only once. Germline V CDR1 and CDR2: MNHEY, SMNVEV (reference sequence). The CDR3 sequence is 13 residues long. With 6 bases removed from V and 5 bases from J, the gap between germline ends came to 13 bases. The data were produced by immunoSEQ multiplex PCR, yet TCRdb's version contains in-frame clones alone and is incomplete. This table has 200,000 to 250,000 clones, about 83% appearing once. The genes are TRBV27 and TRBJ2-5, with a weak D call TRBD1 (6 bases). The sequence was obtained from a young man in good health and CMV-seronegative. Sequencing input: PBMCs. The CDR3 coding sequence is TGTGCCAGCAGAAAACAGGGCGACGAGACCCAGTACTTC. This encodes CASRKQGDETQYF.